This entry describes one T cell receptor beta chain. The target of this receptor is not known. There are no base qualities to consult, and no much larger clone falls within one base. The source of the sample is a study of cytomegalovirus exposure and HLA in healthy donors (dated 2017 in TCRdb). In the study overall: An earlier analysis of roughly 610 of the donors reported about 280 Gb of sequence data and 90 million to 120 million unique TCR beta sequences obtained from 150 million to 200 million T cells. About 300 gigabases of sequencing data and 70 million to 100 million unique TCR sequences were included in an early release covering several hundred HLA-typed donors. Of the roughly 390 genotyped donors, 75% to 85% were placed in the genetic ancestry cluster associated with self-reported Caucasian donors. The study aimed to test whether cataloging public T cell receptors could reveal signatures of past pathogen exposure. The T cell repertoires of around 730 subjects were profiled by immunosequencing and related to cytomegalovirus serostatus. A separate validation cohort of roughly 120 different subjects was used in addition to the approximately 640-subject first cohort. The study combined high-throughput TCR immunosequencing, statistical association of individual TCRs with disease status, and machine learning to predict cytomegalovirus infection status. To study patterns of TCR occurrence, a later analysis re-analyzed previously published TCR beta repertoires from 500 to 850 donors and added high-resolution HLA genotyping. The later analysis used no new phenotypic data to find candidate immune exposures, relying instead on TCR beta sequences and their occurrence across donors. An earlier analysis of 587 of the donors used high-throughput TCR beta sequencing to judge whether each TCR beta V gene segment behaved as functional or pseudogenic. Donor age, sex, ethnicity and CMV serostatus were compiled alongside the repertoire data. In a later genetic analysis, genome-wide SNP genotypes for about 55% of the roughly 700 donors were used, and that subset was treated as a discovery cohort. All discovery cohort repertoires had been generated on a single sequencing platform. Class I and class II HLA loci were covered by the typing at four-digit resolution. Typing coverage varied by locus: roughly 620-640 donors for A, B, C, DRB1 and DQB1; under 550 for DQA1; some 610 for DPA1; more than 450 for DPB1. Because of strong linkage in the cohort, roughly 5 DR-DQ haplotypes were treated as single units for association and clustering. On average, roughly 240,000 unique TCR beta nucleotide sequences were sequenced per donor among some 430 genotyped donors of the cohort, with 15% to 20% of those sequences being non-productive.

Receptor amplification or capture employed the immunoSEQ multiplex PCR assay. A mixture of 60 forward primers for TCR Vbeta segments and 13 reverse primers for TCR Jbeta segments was used in the multiplex PCR. The CDR3 region of rearranged TCR beta genes was amplified from genomic DNA with a multiplex PCR assay. The Illumina HiSeq System was used to sequence the amplified TCR beta libraries as 87-base-pair reads. As for the original processing: A later analysis tallied around 82 million unique TCR beta chains across the 600 to 700 repertoires, and about 12 million of those chains were shared by two or more donors. To remove PCR and sequencing errors, raw reads were error-corrected and collapsed into unique sequences using a nearest-neighbor algorithm that merged closely related sequences. V, D and J gene segments were assigned by aligning CDR3 sequences to IMGT reference sequences. For a sequence to be retained, a match of at least six nucleotides to both a V gene segment and a J gene segment was required. Rearrangements were classified as productive when the CDR3 lacked stop codons and remained in frame with V and J, and all other rearrangements were classified as non-productive. Following IMGT convention, CDR3 was defined as the stretch from the second conserved V-encoded cysteine to the conserved J-encoded phenylalanine. The earlier analysis of about 590 of the donors excluded sequences that lacked an unambiguous match to a single V gene segment. An earlier analysis of 500 to 700 of the donors classified V segments as functional when productive rearrangements were above 56.7% and as segregating when the standard deviation between donors was above 5%. A statistical classification framework was built for diagnosing cytomegalovirus status from the catalog of TCR beta chain sequences. In a later analysis, V and J genes were assigned by comparing TCR nucleotide sequences against IMGT/GENE-DB human TR gene sequences. A later analysis assigned CDR3 sequences and most-parsimonious VDJ recombination scenarios with the TCRdist pipeline. A later analysis defined each TCR beta chain by its CDR3 amino acid sequence plus V-gene family, and excluded reads lacking a unique V-gene family. A later analysis removed several hundred highly shared, low-generation-probability nucleotide sequences to deal with suspected cross-contamination and a sequencing artifact. For each public chain, a later analysis derived a clonal expansion index from normalized ranks of inferred template counts within each repertoire. Generation probabilities in a later analysis came from a VDJ recombination model fitted to out-of-frame rearrangements, and those results were checked against IGoR. In a later analysis, hypergeometric tests were used to score TCR-TCR, TCR-HLA and TCR-CMV co-occurrence, with a repertoire-size bias correction applied to TCR pairs. In a later analysis, false discovery rates were estimated by permuting HLA or CMV assignments 20 times. In a later analysis, co-occurring TCRs were grouped using DBSCAN, with TCRdist sequence similarity added in when clustering inside HLA-allele-positive subsets. Co-occurrence clustering excluded repertoires with fewer than 30,000 or more than 120,000 public chains, plus five with anomalous nucleotide sharing. The immuneACCESS repertoire file appears here via TCRdb, limited to in-frame rearrangements. These files lack a portion of the clones; in checked studies, under half of the deficit traces to unresolved V genes, and the cause of the others is not known. V, J and clone size derive from that table, while D and trimming were established from the DNA sequence. The sample has about 180,000 clones on record, 77% of them singletons. Together, the top ten hold approximately 1.5% of the sample.

The cohort consisted of 600 to 700 healthy bone marrow donors. At the time of sampling, all cohort members were nominally healthy, though unrecorded immune exposures were likely present. The donor tested CMV seronegative, placing the donor among the 350 or so seronegative members of the cohort. A peripheral blood sample was provided by each donor, and peripheral blood mononuclear cells were used for TCR beta sequencing. The Qiagen DNeasy Blood Extraction Kit was used to extract genomic DNA from the blood cell samples. Study-wide findings and limitations: In a later analysis, most CMV-associated TCR beta chains were found to appear HLA-restricted, with HLA associations seemingly driven largely by CMV exposure. The classifier was reported to diagnose cytomegalovirus status with high specificity and sensitivity in both the original cohort and the validation cohort. A further reported finding was that TCR beta sequences accurately predicted the HLA-A and HLA-B alleles for most subjects in the first cohort. According to a later genetic analysis, donors in an Asian-associated ancestry cluster had fewer N-insertions in productive TCRs than the approximately 670-donor mean. Specific HLA alleles were associated with roughly 17,000 TCR beta sequences at a false discovery rate of 0.05 in a later analysis. In a later genetic analysis, a missense DCLRE1C variant was associated with V-gene and J-gene trimming of TCR beta chains, and the association was replicated in an independent cohort. A group of highly shared sequence variants was considered likely to be a technical artifact of the sequencing pipeline. In this cohort, only TCR beta chains were sequenced, and detectable features were limited by the absence of alpha or paired-chain data. Across donors, most TCR sequences were observed very rarely, whereas some public TCRs were present in many individuals. A later analysis found that TCR association rates varied across HLA loci, with DRB1 alleles showing the most associated TCRs and HLA-C alleles the fewest. In vitro tests confirmed that three of the cytomegalovirus-associated TCR beta chains recognize cytomegalovirus antigens. The authors suggested that the approach could potentially be extended to other disease states and immunological phenotypes. The only immune exposure information available for the cohort was CMV serostatus. According to a later analysis, parvovirus B19, influenza, CMV and Epstein-Barr virus appeared linked to several top co-occurrence clusters. Strong co-occurrence of HLA alleles, especially DR and DQ, made assigning TCR associations to individual alleles difficult. Sequencing depth was assumed to be roughly uniform across donors in the presence/absence analyses, though that assumption may not hold. The study gave a list of some 150 TCR beta chains associated with cytomegalovirus. Broadly in line with IMGT annotations, most TCR beta V segments showed up in productive rearrangements about 87% or about 30% of the time in an earlier analysis of 450 to 750 of the donors. Fewer than 20 rarely observed V segments, including chromosome 9 orphons, were excluded from the earlier analysis of some 590 of the donors because counts were too low. In a later analysis, HLA-associated TCR beta chains were found to be more clonally expanded and to have lower generation probabilities than equally common non-associated chains. Correlated functional status among segregating V segments might reflect linkage disequilibrium, but an unknown experimental factor could not be ruled out. Because some donors lacked HLA typing at each locus, the association tests relied only on the typed subset.

The receptor was isolated from a man aged 18 to 35 in good health and CMV-seronegative. Specimen: PBMCs.

The CDR3 region reads CASSQLPRTSRGGYEQYF. The sequenced DNA is TGTGCCAGCAGCCAACTACCTCGGACTTCCCGAGGGGGCTACGAGCAGTACTTC. The sequence is built from TRBV14 and TRBJ2-7; a weak D assignment points to TRBD1 (6 bases agree). V is reduced by 2 bases and J by 3 bases, leaving a spacing of 23 bases between them. Inclusive of the bounding cysteine and phenylalanine, the CDR3 is 18 residues long. The entry retains the CDR3 DNA only, 54 bases that are in frame from base 1. The germline V gene encodes CDR1 SGHDN and CDR2 FVKESK.